These 13 T cell receptor beta chains were all obtained from the same sample, sequenced in a study of T-cell memory formation after mild COVID-19. TCRdb ran MiXCR on the 5' RACE reads and lists one entry per CDR3 protein. The sample gives 200,000 to 250,000 distinct CDR3 sequences, roughly a tenth of which show up once; approximately 3% is in the top ten. The sample comprised PBMCs or a T cell subset sorted from them (not recorded which). The source of these receptors is a man younger than 30 who had mild COVID-19 (a few samples of this study predate the infection). Cell type and time point are not known.

The V and J genes are TRBV5-1 and TRBJ2-4; D not resolved. The CDR3 has 15 residues. The germline gives CDR1 SGHRS, CDR2 YFSETQ. V was trimmed by 2 bases and J by 1 base, leaving 10 bases between them. CDR3 loop: CASSLPSEAKNIQYF. The CDR3 bases are TGCGCCAGCAGCTTACCGAGTGAGGCCAAAAACATTCAGTACTTC.

This clonotype was detected many times. The V and J genes are TRBV6-5 and TRBJ2-3; 10 bases align to TRBD2. V gave up 1 base and J gave up 4 bases; unmatched junction bases: 5. The CDR3 is made up of 16 amino acids. The germline V gene encodes CDR1 MNHEY and CDR2 SVGAGI. The CDR3 loop reads CASSYFPSGGPDTQYF. In DNA, the CDR3 is TGTGCCAGCAGTTACTTTCCTAGCGGGGGTCCAGATACGCAGTATTTT.

This clonotype has only a few counts. This chain uses TRBV12-3 or TRBV12-4 with TRBJ1-5, with no clear D. V was clipped by 2 bases and J by 3 bases, with 8 bases between them. CDR3 length equals 14 residues. The CDR3 spells CASSLRRVNQPQHF. Here the CDR3 DNA reads TGTGCCAGCAGTTTACGTAGGGTCAATCAGCCCCAGCATTTT.

There are a few counts of this clonotype. The J gene is TRBJ2-4, the V gene TRBV6-6; D unclear. The CDR3 contains 13 residues. The germline V gene has CDR1 MNHNY and CDR2 SVGAGI (reference sequence). V was cut by 7 bases and J by 3 bases, with 10 bases left in between. CDR3 DNA: TGTGCCAGCAAGAGTGGAGACAAAAACATTCAGTACTTC. Amino acid sequence: CASKSGDKNIQYF.

The V and J genes are TRBV5-1 and TRBJ1-4; 7 positions match TRBD1. Germline V gene lookup returns CDR1 SGHRS and CDR2 YFSETQ. V lost 4 bases, J lost 6 bases, and 3 bases stayed unmatched. The CDR3 totals 13 residues. CDR3 in DNA: TGCGCCAGCAGCCTCACAGGGGATGAAAAACTGTTTTTT. Encoded protein: CASSLTGDEKLFF.

This clonotype was observed a handful of times. This chain joins TRBV12-3 or TRBV12-4 and TRBJ1-4, with D possibly matching TRBD1 (5 bases). V lost 5 bases and J 10 bases, leaving 17 bases between the germline ends. CDR3 size: 14 residues. The CDR3 bases are TGTGCCAGCAGTCTTGACAGCCCCGTTGGAAAACTGTTTTTT. Translated, it gives CASSLDSPVGKLFF.

This rearrangement joins TRBV7-9 to TRBJ2-7, with 9 bases that match TRBD1. V shed 5 bases and J 3 bases; nucleotides not matched to a gene: 8. The germline V gene encodes CDR1 SEHNR and CDR2 FQNEAQ (reference sequence). CDR3 size: 15 residues. The CDR3 reads CASSPRGTGYYEQYF. The DNA for the CDR3 is TGTGCCAGCAGCCCGCGCGGGACAGGGTACTACGAGCAGTACTTC.

The chain uses TRBV7-2 and TRBJ1-2; D might be TRBD1 (6 bases). CDR3 length: 15 amino acids. CDR1 is SGHTA and CDR2 is FQGNSA in the germline V gene. V was pared by 4 bases and J by 0 bases, with 12 bases between. CDR3 sequence (DNA): TGTGCCAGCAGCTCTCGACAGGAGGCTAACTATGGCTACACCTTC. Encoded protein: CASSSRQEANYGYTF.

In its sample, this clonotype was seen a few times. Its ends do not fully match the called genes, so a read error is possible. V is TRBV7-2 and J is TRBJ2-7; either TRBD1 or TRBD2 may supply D (5 bases each). This CDR3 contains 13 residues. The germline V gene has CDR1 SGHTA and CDR2 FQGNSA. The CDR3 reads CASSLVHSGDAGF. CDR3 nucleotide sequence: TGTGCCAGCAGCTTAGTCCACAGTGGGGACGCGGGCTTC. Variable domain in full (rest from reference TRBV7-2 and TRBJ2-7): GAGVSQSPSNKVTEKGKDVELRCDPISGHTALYWYRQSLGQGLEFLIYFQGNSAPDKSGLPSDRFSAERTGGSVSTLTIQRTQQEDSAVYLCASSLVHSGDAGFGPGTRLTVT.

The V call is TRBV4-1, the J call TRBJ2-7; a weak D match, TRBD1 (7 bases). CDR3 length equals 14 residues. V gave up 4 bases and J gave up 3 bases, with 13 bases separating them. The germline V gene has CDR1 MGHRA and CDR2 YSYEKL. The CDR3 sequence: CASSPRQGGYEQYV. The CDR3 nucleotides are TGCGCCAGCAGCCCGCGACAGGGAGGCTACGAGCAGTACGTC.

This clonotype was counted between two and nine times. The CDR3 loop is CASSFLGPQNTGELFF. CDR3 bases: TGTGCCAGCAGCTTTTTGGGACCGCAGAACACCGGGGAGCTGTTTTTT. This chain uses TRBV7-2 with TRBJ2-2; perhaps D is TRBD1 or TRBD2 (5 bases each). The CDR3 extends over 16 amino acids. Germline CDR1 and CDR2: SGHTA and FQGNSA. The V gene lost 3 bases and the J gene lost 1 base, with 12 bases spanning the gap.

This clonotype was recorded many times. The J gene is TRBJ2-3, the V gene TRBV20-1; tentative D call: TRBD1 (6 bases). In germline, CDR1 is DFQATT, CDR2 SNEGSKA (reference sequence). Between the trimmed V and J ends, which lost 8 bases and 3 bases, there was a span of 18 bases. This CDR3 comprises 14 residues. In nucleotides, the CDR3 is TGCAGTTCTAAATCAGGGGTGCGGACAGATACGCAGTATTTT. Its protein is CSSKSGVRTDTQYF.

This clonotype occurred many times. V usage is TRBV20-1 and J usage is TRBJ2-3, with 9 nucleotides matching TRBD2. The V segment lost 1 base and the J segment 5 bases; nucleotides outside the gene matches: 7. The CDR3 spans 15 residues. Looked up from germline, CDR1 is DFQATT and CDR2 is SNEGSKA (reference sequence). In DNA form, the CDR3 reads TGCAGTGCTAGAGGACAGCGGGGGGCAATAGATACGCAGTATTTT. It translates to CSARGQRGAIDTQYF.